Given below is one T cell receptor (beta chain) in context. This sample was taken from a study of blood T cell repertoires in COVID-19. Seattle enrolled patients during active infection and tracked them longitudinally. TCRdb's copy holds only in-frame clones and misses some; the assay was immunoSEQ multiplex PCR. Of about 260,000 clones in the sample, around 90% are singletons; the top ten hold around 5.1%. This sequence originates from a woman in her sixties with COVID-19, enrolled during active disease. Sequencing was done on a sample of peripheral blood.

Here the CDR3 reads CSVEEGGRNQPQHF. The CDR3 DNA sequence: TGCAGCGTTGAAGAGGGGGGACGCAATCAGCCCCAGCATTTT. The rearrangement uses TRBV29-1 and TRBJ1-5; the D gene is possibly TRBD1 (5 bases). V was cut by 0 bases and J by 2 bases, with 8 bases left in between. The CDR3 covers 14 residues. Per the germline V gene, CDR1 is SQVTM and CDR2 is ANQGSEA.